Below, 32 T cell receptor beta chains from the same sample are listed, as sequenced in a study of CD8 T cells in Susac syndrome (dated by TCRdb to about 2019). The library was made by the immunoSEQ multiplex PCR assay. RNA was extracted with the RNeasy kit and 0.5 to 1 ug was reverse transcribed using random hexamers. TCRdb handled the public reads itself, with Q25 trimming in fastp and clone calling in MiXCR, and kept productive beta chains. Each entry is one CDR3 protein sequence, shown with its most common DNA and genes. The sample records roughly 330,000 distinct CDR3 sequences, about 92% of which are singletons. In total, the top ten clones hold roughly 0.059% of the sample. Sequencing was performed on CD4+ T cells from PBMCs. These receptors were taken from a human donor with multiple sclerosis.

The chain employs TRBV2 and TRBJ1-2, with 7 bases that match TRBD1. V dropped 8 bases and J dropped 0; count of bases not matched to a gene: 9. Germline V gene data show CDR1 as SNHLY and CDR2 as FYNNEI. This CDR3 region has 15 residues. The CDR3 region has the DNA TGTGCCAGCGTGGTGGACAGGCGATCTAACTATGGCTACACCTTC. Its translation is CASVVDRRSNYGYTF.

This rearrangement joins TRBV6-9 to TRBJ2-5; 10 nucleotides match TRBD2. The germline V gene has CDR1 MNHGY and CDR2 SVAAGI. The CDR3 has 14 residues. J gave up 7 bases and V 10 bases, and 12 bases lay outside the gene matches. In DNA form, the CDR3 reads TGTGCCATTGGACTAGCGGACACATCAGGGACCCAGTACTTC. It specifies CAIGLADTSGTQYF.

This sequence joins TRBV18 and TRBJ1-1, with TRBD1 as a possible D gene (5 bases). V was trimmed by 3 bases and J by 3 bases, leaving 20 bases between them. This CDR3 spans 17 amino acids. CDR1 is KGHSH, CDR2 LQKENI, per germline. The CDR3 DNA reads TGTGCCAGCTCACCCCAACAGGCGGGGTATGTGGACACTGAAGCTTTCTTT. It specifies CASSPQQAGYVDTEAFF.

J is TRBJ1-5 and V is TRBV6-5, with D possibly TRBD1 on 5 matching bases. CDR1 is MNHEY and CDR2 is SVGAGI in the germline V gene. Trimming took 5 bases from V and 6 from J, leaving 11 bases between them. The CDR3 covers 13 residues. CDR3 region: CASSIRVGQPQHF. CDR3 DNA sequence: TGTGCCAGCAGTATCAGGGTCGGTCAGCCCCAGCATTTT.

The J gene is TRBJ2-5, the V gene TRBV4-3, with a weak D call TRBD2 (6 bases). CDR3 size: 17 residues. Germline loops: CDR1 LGHNA, CDR2 YSLEER. The V end was cut by 1 base, the J end by 1 base, with 16 bases between. The CDR3 loop is CASSQGFVGSVQETQYF. CDR3 nucleotides: TGCGCCAGCAGCCAAGGCTTTGTCGGGAGTGTCCAAGAGACCCAGTACTTC.

This chain connects TRBV6-5 to TRBJ1-5; D not certain. The CDR3 is 13 residues long. Germline CDR1 and CDR2: MNHEY and SVGAGI. Trimming stripped 4 bases from V and 0 bases from J, with 4 bases between. This CDR3 reads CASSWNSNQPQHF. CDR3 DNA: TGTGCCAGCAGTTGGAATAGCAATCAGCCCCAGCATTTT.

This clonotype was seen just once. The CDR3 nucleotides read TGCAGTGCTTGGGACAGTCTAACGGGAAACACCATATATTTT. It codes for CSAWDSLTGNTIYF. The rearrangement links TRBV20-1 to TRBJ1-3; 7 bases line up with TRBD1. Germline CDR1 DFQATT, CDR2 SNEGSKA (reference sequence). This CDR3 spans 14 amino acids. V trimming: 5 bases; J trimming: 4 bases; junction bases outside the gene matches: 8.

The chain couples TRBV5-1 to TRBJ1-2; tentative D call: TRBD1 (5 bases). Per the germline V gene, CDR1 is SGHRS and CDR2 is YFSETQ. The germline V and J ends were trimmed by 1 base and 4 bases, with 11 bases remaining between them. CDR3 length equals 14 residues. In nucleotides, the CDR3 is TGCGCCAGCAGCTTGCTAGGGGACCGCTATGGCTACACCTTC. It encodes CASSLLGDRYGYTF.

This clonotype was found once. The V and J genes are TRBV7-8 and TRBJ2-1; D is undetermined. Trimming took off 5 bases at V and 7 bases at J, with 18 bases between the two ends. Germline V gene sequence: CDR1 SGHVS, CDR2 FQNEAQ. The CDR3 contains 15 residues. CDR3: CASSLMVPAPNEQFF. The DNA of the CDR3 is TGTGCCAGCAGCCTTATGGTTCCGGCCCCTAATGAGCAGTTCTTC. Variable domain in full (rest from reference TRBV7-8 and TRBJ2-1): GAGVSQSPRYKVAKRGQDVALRCDPISGHVSLFWYQQALGQGPEFLTYFQNEAQLDKSGLPSDRFFAERPEGSVSTLKIQRTQQEDSAVYLCASSLMVPAPNEQFFGPGTRLTVL.

This sequence joins TRBV4-3 and TRBJ2-1, with D possibly TRBD1 on 5 matching bases. Germline V CDR1 and CDR2: LGHNA, YSLEER. V dropped 0 bases and J dropped 10 bases, with 19 bases sitting between them. This CDR3 comprises 16 residues. The CDR3 protein is CASSQEQYRKRGEQFF. CDR3 DNA: TGCGCCAGCAGCCAAGAACAGTATCGGAAAAGGGGAGAGCAGTTCTTC.

This sequence joins TRBV27 and TRBJ1-2, with a weak D call TRBD1 (5 bases). This CDR3 spans 17 amino acids. V was pared by 3 bases and J by 1 base, with 18 bases between. Germline CDR1 MNHEY, CDR2 SMNVEV (reference sequence). The CDR3 reads CASSFDRDATLNYGYTF. CDR3 coding DNA: TGTGCCAGCAGTTTCGACCGGGACGCCACACTTAACTATGGCTACACCTTC.

V is TRBV13 and J is TRBJ2-7, with 8 bases fitting TRBD2. The V segment lost 4 bases and the J segment 2 bases; nucleotides outside the gene matches: 7. The CDR3 covers 15 residues. Germline CDR1 and CDR2: PRHDT and FYEKMQ (reference sequence). This CDR3 reads CASSSRTSGPYEQYF. For the CDR3, the DNA is TGTGCCAGCAGCTCCCGTACTAGCGGCCCCTACGAGCAGTACTTC.

The CDR3 protein is CASSYSSQQYEQYF. The CDR3 region has the DNA TGTGCCAGCAGTTACTCGAGTCAGCAGTACGAGCAGTACTTC. The V call is TRBV6-2 or TRBV6-3, the J call TRBJ2-7, with D uncertain. Germline V gives CDR1 MNHEY, CDR2 SVGEGT. The CDR3 is made up of 14 amino acids. Trimming took 0 bases from V and 4 from J, leaving 10 bases between them.

The chain joins TRBV21-1 to TRBJ2-5; TRBD1 is the table's D call, not checked against the DNA. TRBV21-1 corresponds to a pseudogene. The CDR3 spans 18 residues. Written as DNA, the CDR3 is TGTGCCAGCTGTCAATTTGGGAGACAGGGGAGCTGCCAAGAGACCCAGTACTTC. Translation: CASCQFGRQGSCQETQYF.

This clonotype was found once. This rearrangement joins TRBV10-1 to TRBJ2-1; D is unresolved. CDR1 WNHNN and CDR2 SYGVQD come from the germline V gene (reference sequence). This CDR3 is 12 amino acids long. V was trimmed by 0 bases and J by 3 bases, leaving 0 bases between them. CDR3 sequence (DNA): TGCGCCAGCAGTGAGTCCTACAATGAGCAGTTCTTC. Its protein product is CASSESYNEQFF.

This clonotype showed up just once. The chain uses TRBV20-1 and TRBJ1-2; D uncertain. CDR3 length: 14 amino acids. The germline CDR1 and CDR2 sequences are DFQATT and SNEGSKA (reference sequence). The V end lost 1 base, the J end lost 4 bases, and 13 bases lay between the germline ends. CDR3 nucleotide sequence: TGCAGTGCTAGAGTATTAAGTCAAAGCTATGGCTACACCTTC. Its protein is CSARVLSQSYGYTF.

The chain combines TRBV18 with TRBJ2-7; D remains ambiguous. The CDR3 totals 12 residues. Germline CDR1 and CDR2: KGHSH and LQKENI. Trimming stripped 6 bases from V and 3 bases from J, with 9 bases between. The CDR3 loop reads CASSYRNYEQYF. Here the CDR3 DNA reads TGTGCCAGCTCGTATCGGAACTACGAGCAGTACTTC.

The V gene is TRBV12-3 or TRBV12-4, the J gene TRBJ2-5; D unclear. This CDR3 contains 13 residues. Trimming took 4 bases from V and 7 from J, leaving 13 bases between them. The CDR3 DNA sequence: TGTGCCAGCAGTTCCCCTGGGCCTTGGACCCAGTACTTC. Encoded protein: CASSSPGPWTQYF.

V and J are TRBV7-9 and TRBJ2-7, with a possible D match to TRBD2 (5 bases). The CDR3 runs to 14 residues. From germline, CDR1 is SEHNR and CDR2 FQNEAQ (reference sequence). V shed 2 bases and J shed 7 bases, with 15 bases lying between them. DNA for the CDR3: TGTGCCAGCAGCTTAAACCAGGTGACGGGAGAGCAGTACTTC. Translating it yields CASSLNQVTGEQYF.

The V and J genes are TRBV27 and TRBJ1-1; 10 bases match TRBD1. CDR3 length: 15 residues. Germline V gene data show CDR1 as MNHEY and CDR2 as SMNVEV (reference sequence). Trimming cost V 3 bases and J 6 bases; bases outside gene matches: 7. The CDR3, as DNA: TGTGCCAGCAGTTTCACCGGGACAGGGGACCCTGAAGCTTTCTTT. The encoded protein is CASSFTGTGDPEAFF.

The genes are TRBV5-1 and TRBJ2-7; 7 positions match TRBD1. The V segment lost 4 bases and the J segment 0 bases; nucleotides outside the gene matches: 4. The V gene's germline CDR1 is SGHRS and CDR2 YFSETQ. The CDR3 is 14 amino acids. As DNA, the CDR3 is TGCGCCAGCAGCGTGGACAGGCCCTCCTACGAGCAGTACTTC. Translated: CASSVDRPSYEQYF.

This chain connects TRBV5-4 to TRBJ1-6, with no clear D. V gave up 1 base and J gave up 10 bases, with 9 bases separating them. Germline loops: CDR1 SGHNT, CDR2 YYREEE (reference sequence). The CDR3 has 13 amino acids. As DNA, the CDR3 is TGTGCCAGCAGCTTGTCTCCAAGCTCACCCCTCCACTTT. It translates to CASSLSPSSPLHF.

The CDR3: CASSNNRETDTQYF. In nucleotides, the CDR3 is TGTGCCAGTAGTAACAACAGGGAAACAGATACGCAGTATTTT. This chain connects TRBV19 to TRBJ2-3; tentative D call: TRBD1 (6 bases). This CDR3 has 14 amino acids. V lost 4 bases and J lost 3, with 11 bases in between. Germline CDR1 is LNHDA and CDR2 is SQIVND (reference sequence). Full variable domain (outside the CDR3, taken from reference TRBV19 and TRBJ2-3): DGGITQSPKYLFRKEGQNVTLSCEQNLNHDAMYWYRQDPGQGLRLIYYSQIVNDFQKGDIAEGYSVSREKKESFPLTVTSAQKNPTAFYLCASSNNRETDTQYFGPGTRLTVL.

J is TRBJ1-2 and V is TRBV30; no firm D call. The length of the CDR3 is 12 residues. Trimming stripped 4 bases from V and 2 bases from J, with 8 bases between. Per germline, CDR1 GTSNPN and CDR2 SVGIG (reference sequence). The CDR3: CAWNGQNYGYTF. For the CDR3, the DNA is TGTGCCTGGAACGGTCAGAACTATGGCTACACCTTC.

The gene calls are TRBV24-1 and TRBJ1-2; 11 bases fit TRBD1. The V segment lost 2 bases and the J segment 5 bases; nucleotides outside the gene matches: 3. Germline values: CDR1 KGHDR, CDR2 SFDVKD. The CDR3 is made up of 15 amino acids. CDR3 sequence: CATSDSGTGGYGYTF. CDR3 nucleotides: TGTGCCACCAGTGATTCCGGGACAGGGGGTTATGGCTACACCTTC.

V gene TRBV6-5 combines with J gene TRBJ1-2; D call uncertain. V dropped 8 bases and J dropped 0 bases, with 16 bases sitting between them. The CDR3 consists of 15 residues. Germline V gene lookup returns CDR1 MNHEY and CDR2 SVGAGI. Here the CDR3 DNA reads TGTGCCAGCTACTACGGTGGAGGAGCTAACTATGGCTACACCTTC. Translation: CASYYGGGANYGYTF.

The V call is TRBV19, the J call TRBJ1-1; no clear D. Per germline, CDR1 LNHDA and CDR2 SQIVND (reference sequence). Trimming took off 3 bases at V and 1 base at J, with 15 bases between the two ends. The CDR3 is 16 amino acids. The CDR3 DNA reads as TGTGCCAGTAGTATTCCCCCAGCGAGGAGGAACACTGAAGCTTTCTTT. This translates into CASSIPPARRNTEAFF.

This clonotype was found once. J is TRBJ1-2 and V is TRBV24-1, with 7 positions matching TRBD1. CDR1 and CDR2 from the germline V gene are KGHDR and SFDVKD. The CDR3 extends over 15 amino acids. V lost 3 bases to trimming and J lost 7 bases; unmatched junction nucleotides: 10. CDR3 residues: CATSDGRQGSGGYTF. CDR3 in DNA: TGTGCCACCAGTGATGGAAGACAGGGCTCAGGTGGCTACACCTTC.

As concerns this clonotype: At one boundary the junction diverges from the germline segment, which might be a read error. V gene TRBV12-3 or TRBV12-4 combines with J gene TRBJ2-3, with 11 bases fitting TRBD2. The CDR3 is 15 residues long. The CDR3 bases are TGTGCCAGCAGTCCGGATAGCGGGAGGGTGGCGTTGATGAATTTT. Encoded protein: CASSPDSGRVALMNF.

In DNA form, the CDR3 reads TGTGCCAGCAGCGTAGCGACAGGGGGCAGATACACCTTC. It is translated as CASSVATGGRYTF. The chain is built from TRBV9 and TRBJ1-2; 10 nucleotides align to TRBD1. Germline V lookup: CDR1 SGDLS, CDR2 YYNGEE. V dropped 0 bases and J dropped 11; count of bases not matched to a gene: 4. The CDR3 is 13 amino acids. Full variable domain (outside the CDR3, taken from reference TRBV9 and TRBJ1-2): DSGVTQTPKHLITATGQRVTLRCSPRSGDLSVYWYQQSLDQGLQFLIQYYNGEERAKGNILERFSAQQFPDLHSELNLSSLELGDSALYFCASSVATGGRYTFGSGTRLTVV.

Notes on this clonotype: A read error may account for a junction end that differs from germline. The chain couples TRBV19 to TRBJ2-3; no reliable D call. Germline values: CDR1 LNHDA, CDR2 SQIVND (reference sequence). The CDR3 totals 13 residues. Here the CDR3 reads CASSKPVPDTQYF. The DNA of the CDR3 is TGTGCCAGTAGTAAGCCCGTCCCAGACACGCAGTATTTT.

This chain joins TRBV23-1 and TRBJ1-5; 8 bases align to TRBD1. TRBV23-1 carries the ORF label, with uncertain function. With 2 bases clipped from V and 7 bases from J, the junction kept 7 bases outside the gene matches. This CDR3 has 15 amino acids. The CDR3 sequence is CASSQSRGLGQPQHF. The CDR3 nucleotides are TGCGCCAGCAGTCAAAGCAGGGGGCTAGGGCAGCCCCAGCATTTT.